Listed below are T cell receptor beta chains from one sample, sequenced in a study of blood T cell repertoires in COVID-19. TCRdb keeps only in-frame clones here, not all; method: immunoSEQ multiplex PCR. The table has some 150,000 clones, about nine tenths seen once. What was sequenced was peripheral blood. Receptors were obtained from a woman aged 55-69 years with COVID-19, enrolled during active disease. Each CDR3 is given with its conserved first and last residue.

v_call	j_call	cdr3_aa
TRBV28	TRBJ2-7	CASSELGLAGSSYEQYF
TRBV6-6	TRBJ1-1	CASSPPGTTNTEAFF
TRBV18	TRBJ1-1	CASSPSHGDTEAFF
TRBV7-2	TRBJ2-3	CASSLPGETDHTDTQYF
TRBV29-1	TRBJ2-7	CSVPPRLRYEQYF
TRBV9	TRBJ1-1	CASSVEGAPGTNTEAFF
TRBV28	TRBJ2-7	CASSPPGQGSYEQYF
TRBV4-1	TRBJ1-4	CASSQEGRRNEKLFF
TRBV2	TRBJ2-2	CASSLGPRGTGELFF
TRBV19	TRBJ2-1	CASTSLAGGYNEQFF
TRBV21-1	TRBJ1-5	CASSNRSGNRQPQHF
TRBV9	TRBJ2-3	CASSVASGRDRGPTDTQYF
TRBV9	TRBJ1-3	CASSAPTRIQGALSGNTIYF
TRBV4-1	TRBJ1-1	CASSQEPGGVRTEAFF
TRBV10-3	TRBJ1-5	CAISESGQRGGNQPQHF
TRBV28	TRBJ1-5	CASSLNGRQPQHF
TRBV5-1	TRBJ1-6	CASSDRSYNSPLHF
TRBV25-1	TRBJ1-1	CASSPTGNTEAFF
TRBV30	TRBJ2-4	CAWSGVGENIQYF
TRBV29-1	TRBJ2-7	CSVESVGGQGLSYEQYF
TRBV5-1	TRBJ2-7	CASSLAIGTGALSSYEQYF
TRBV5-4	TRBJ2-1	CASSLGGLANNEQFF
TRBV24-1	TRBJ2-3	CATSDRTGPSTDTQYF
TRBV6-2/TRBV6-3	TRBJ2-2	CASSRDSTGELFF
TRBV9	TRBJ1-6	CASSVGGLSDLHF
TRBV11-2	TRBJ1-1	CASSSRQNTEAFF
TRBV24-1	TRBJ2-2	CATSDTRDRSPGELFF
TRBV5-1	TRBJ2-7	CASSLGAPTYEQYF
TRBV6-1	TRBJ2-1	CASSELAGSYNEQFF
TRBV24-1	TRBJ2-3	CATSDFSGRGGDTQYF
TRBV7-9	TRBJ2-2	CASTKDRVTGELFF
TRBV11-3	TRBJ2-1	CASSLNRVGLDEQFF
TRBV10-2	TRBJ1-4	CASSRREVYEKLFF
TRBV30	TRBJ1-2	CASAPGSYGYTF
TRBV19	TRBJ2-2	CASSISGTANTGELFF
TRBV9	TRBJ2-2	CASSVVDSGKFTGELFF
TRBV7-8	TRBJ2-1	CASSLLGGALSYNEQFF
TRBV4-3	TRBJ2-5	CASSQDQDRGQTQYF
TRBV19	TRBJ2-1	CASSVAFEQFF
TRBV30	TRBJ1-2	CAWSPDRGKYGYTF
TRBV11-2	TRBJ2-3	CASSFQGAEVAQYF
TRBV9	TRBJ1-4	CASSALGSPNEKLFF
TRBV19	TRBJ1-5	CASAMSRNQPQHF
TRBV28	TRBJ1-3	CASSFQTGRRNTIYF
TRBV11-3	TRBJ1-1	CASSPSTVNTEAFF
TRBV6-2/TRBV6-3	TRBJ1-5	CASSYRGHSNQPQHF
TRBV2	TRBJ1-1	CASSTRNTEAFF
TRBV18	TRBJ1-4	CASSPTRQDYEKLFF
TRBV19	TRBJ1-2	CATIQWAGHDGYTF
TRBV11-3	TRBJ2-1	CASSLRQGGNEQFF
TRBV6-5	TRBJ2-7	CASSYTETGGHEQYF
TRBV6-4	TRBJ2-3	CASSDPTGTDTQYF
TRBV27	TRBJ2-5	CASSLEGGRQETQYF
TRBV28	TRBJ1-6	CASSFLNSPLHF